The sample holds a few counts of the clone carrying this T cell receptor (beta chain). Pregnant or lactating patients were excluded, as were those with uncontrolled infection or other autoimmune disease. The PBMCs were taken from approximately 11 ml of fresh peripheral blood. The record originates from a study of T cells in Graves' hyperthyroidism and ophthalmopathy. RNA transcripts yielded amplified TCR beta CDR3 regions. Initially, a first-round RT-PCR of the TCR CDR3 employed the HTBI primer set. One entry per CDR3 protein results from TCRdb running MiXCR on the multiplex PCR reads. The sample consists of nearly 600,000 distinct CDR3 sequences, roughly 14% of them appearing once. The receptor was derived from a woman in her twenties or thirties with Graves' hyperthyroidism that later progressed to Graves' ophthalmopathy. Sequenced material: blood.

The CDR3 DNA reads as TGTGCCAGCAGACGACTAGCGGGAGGAGAATACGAGCAGTACTTC. Its translation is CASRRLAGGEYEQYF. V usage is TRBV7-9 and J usage is TRBJ2-7; 13 nucleotides line up with TRBD2. The V gene end was trimmed by 6 bases and the J gene end by 4 bases; junction bases not matched to a gene: 6. The CDR3 covers 15 residues. Per the germline V gene, CDR1 is SEHNR and CDR2 is FQNEAQ (reference sequence).